This T cell receptor beta chain emerged from a study of T-cell reconstitution after alpha-beta-depleted transplantation in children. This CDR3 has 15 amino acids. Germline CDR1 and CDR2: KGHDR and SFDVKD. V was pared by 7 bases and J by 2 bases, with 4 bases of the junction left unmatched. Regarding the study as a whole: Several hundred rapidly expanded clones from non-depleted graft cells reportedly supplied alpha-beta T cells about two months post-transplant. Elevated TCRbeta diversity at day 60 was traced, in some patients, to surviving recipient T cells and thymic progenitors. T cells produced anew were the main source of T-cell counts and diversity one year after transplant.

It was with unique molecular identifiers that the TCRbeta library was prepared. MiXCR, run by TCRdb on the PCR reads, gives a single entry per CDR3 protein. This sample has 55,000 to 70,000 distinct CDR3 sequences, with approximately 11% found just once. In this sample, this clonotype turned up many times. Antigen specificity is unknown. This specimen was PBMCs, taken before TCRalphabeta/CD19-depleted stem cell transplant. The origin of this receptor is a boy aged 10-17 years with acute myeloid leukemia, due to receive a stem cell transplant. This chain joins TRBV24-1 and TRBJ2-6; 7 bases align to TRBD1. The CDR3 nucleotides read TGTGCCACCAGCCTGACAGGGACTGGGGCCAACGTCCTGACTTTC. It is translated as CATSLTGTGANVLTF.